This T cell receptor beta chain was recorded in a study of blood T cells in healthy people across ages. This clonotype was recorded at least ten times. Its antigen remains unidentified. Sample donors were healthy Caucasian individuals that came from Russia, aged roughly 6 to 95. Peripheral blood samples of roughly 10 milliliters were drawn from each donor. Study-wide points: Changes seen in expanded clonotypes were possibly confounded by donor CMV status left unknown.

The CDR3 is 15 amino acids. Trimming cost V 4 bases and J 2 bases, with 17 bases left between them. Germline loops: CDR1 SQVTM, CDR2 ANQGSEA. A sample-barcoded 5' primer and a J-beta primer mix were used in a second PCR of about 7 to 12 cycles. TCRdb re-called the 5' RACE reads through MiXCR, storing one row per CDR3 protein. Found here are about 1.7 million distinct CDR3 sequences, roughly 30% of them singletons; the top ten hold roughly 8%. The sequence came from a woman aged 25 to 39 in good health. The sample consisted of blood. This chain joins TRBV29-1 and TRBJ2-5, with D hard to call. CDR3 residues: CSVAAASAVQETQYF. Written as DNA, the CDR3 is TGCAGCGTTGCAGCCGCCAGCGCAGTACAAGAGACCCAGTACTTC.